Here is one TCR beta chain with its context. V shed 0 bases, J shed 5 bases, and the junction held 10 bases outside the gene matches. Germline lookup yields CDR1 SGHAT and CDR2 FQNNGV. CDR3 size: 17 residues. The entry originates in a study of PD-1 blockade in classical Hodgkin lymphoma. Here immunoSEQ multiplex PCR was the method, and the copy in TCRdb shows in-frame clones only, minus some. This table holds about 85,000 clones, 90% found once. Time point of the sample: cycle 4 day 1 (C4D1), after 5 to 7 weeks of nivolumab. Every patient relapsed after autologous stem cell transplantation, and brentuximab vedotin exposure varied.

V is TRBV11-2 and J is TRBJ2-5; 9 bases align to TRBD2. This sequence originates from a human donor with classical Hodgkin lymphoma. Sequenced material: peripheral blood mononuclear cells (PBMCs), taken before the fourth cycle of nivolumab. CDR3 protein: CASSLDVAAGGGETQYF. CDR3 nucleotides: TGTGCCAGCAGCTTAGATGTGGCAGCGGGGGGTGGGGAGACCCAGTACTTC.